The source of this T cell receptor beta chain is a study of blood T cell repertoires in COVID-19. TCRdb keeps only in-frame clones here, not all; method: immunoSEQ multiplex PCR. The sample lists around 57,000 clones, 87% occurring once. The V segment lost 2 bases and the J segment 1 base; nucleotides outside the gene matches: 5. Germline loops: CDR1 MNHEY, CDR2 SVGAGI. CDR3 size: 16 residues. Sequenced: peripheral blood. This TCR came from a man aged 45-65 years with active COVID-19. The chain recombines TRBV6-5 with TRBJ1-1; TRBD1 agrees at 9 bases. Written as DNA, the CDR3 is TGTGCCAGCAGTTACGGGTACAGGGGGCAGAACACTGAAGCTTTCTTT. Translated: CASSYGYRGQNTEAFF.